This entry concerns a single TCR beta chain. Repertoires were generated with immunoSEQ multiplex PCR, while TCRdb's copy carries only in-frame clones and drops some. Of some 220,000 clones listed, nearly 85% were seen once; the top ten hold roughly 5%. This sample stems from a study of blood T cell repertoires in COVID-19. The CDR3 consists of 13 residues. V was shortened by 9 bases and J by 3 bases, with 11 bases between the two germline ends. Germline assignment: CDR1 LNHDA and CDR2 SQIVND (reference sequence). This chain uses TRBV19 with TRBJ1-4; D not resolved. Sample: peripheral blood. The clonotype was recovered from a human donor in a cohort sampled during active COVID-19. The CDR3 reads CASTRRANEKLFF. The CDR3 nucleotides are TGTGCCAGCACAAGGAGGGCTAATGAAAAACTGTTTTTT. The variable domain in full, completed from reference TRBV19 and TRBJ1-4, reads DGGITQSPKYLFRKEGQNVTLSCEQNLNHDAMYWYRQDPGQGLRLIYYSQIVNDFQKGDIAEGYSVSREKKESFPLTVTSAQKNPTAFYLCASTRRANEKLFFGSGTQLSVL.